This T cell receptor (beta chain) derives from a study of blood T cell repertoires in COVID-19 (dated by TCRdb to 2020 to 2022). Context from the whole study: Collaborator samples came from the United States, Italy and Spain and covered acute and convalescent phases of COVID-19. The prospective study material was composed of cDNA or gDNA derived from T cells, B-cell-depleted T cells, or PBMCs. Deeply sampled blood TCRbeta repertoires from subjects exposed to, actively infected with, or recovered from COVID-19 were included in the dataset. The repertoires were released in a freely available public database meant as a resource for research on the immune response to SARS-CoV-2. The samples were drawn from the first 160 participants of the ongoing ImmuneRACE study and from 950 to 1,500 subjects provided by 6 global collaborators. A de-identified subject ID, COVID-19 status, age in years and sex were almost always included in the sample metadata. Where available, HLA class I and class II types were taken from metadata supplied by the sample provider and were not determined by assay-based typing. Beyond this particular receptor, the publication reports: How much clinical and demographic metadata was included differed by source and by participant, and the metadata was provided uncurated.

The immunoSEQ Assay, a bias-controlled multiplex PCR, was used to amplify TCRbeta CDR3 regions from genomic DNA. The original methods were these. Nucleated cell counts per sample were estimated from amplification of reference gene primers within the assay. To quantify the absolute abundance of each unique TCRbeta CDR3 rearrangement, sequence reads were collapsed and filtered. For each sample, productive Simpson clonality was calculated as the square root of Simpson's diversity index across productive rearrangements. This immuneACCESS table, as held by TCRdb, lists in-frame sequences with V and J called but not all clones. Of the missing ones, under half trace to an unresolved V gene in checked studies; the others have no known cause. D and trimming come from the DNA, and the V and J calls and clone size come from that table. The sample has about 270,000 clones on record, more than 75% of them singletons. The ten largest clones represent roughly 2.1% of the sample.

In the prospective study, participants were about 18 to 90 years old, resided in under 30 geographic areas of the United States, and were enrolled through a virtual design. To assign participants to cohorts, the prospective study relied on clinical history that participants themselves reported in a screening survey and a study questionnaire. In the prospective study, mobile phlebotomists collected whole blood, serum and a nasopharyngeal or oropharyngeal swab from each participant. Prospective study participants could optionally give additional blood draws and questionnaires over an approximately 2-month period. Prospective study blood samples were shipped either frozen or at room temperature before DNA extraction. Points on this clone: Its cognate antigen has yet to be identified. There are no base qualities to consult, and no much larger clone falls within one base.

The germline V gene supplies CDR1 LGHNT and CDR2 FRNRAP. The CDR3, from cysteine to phenylalanine, totals 15 residues. Of the read, only the CDR3 DNA is kept; its 45 bases are in frame from base 1. V loses 3 bases of germline sequence and J loses 1 base, and the interval between the two ends is 12 bases. The origin of this receptor is a woman aged 40 to 50 with acute COVID-19. The sequenced sample was PBMCs or T cells enriched from blood (not recorded which). The chain couples TRBV12-5 to TRBJ1-1; possibly the D gene is TRBD1, per 5 matching bases. The DNA reads TGTGCTAGTGGTTTCGGCTGGGGCAAGAACACTGAAGCTTTCTTT. It translates to CASGFGWGKNTEAFF.